Below, one T cell receptor (beta chain) is given with its context. Each CDR3 protein is one row after TCRdb ran MiXCR on the RT-PCR reads. The sample shows approximately 720,000 distinct CDR3 sequences, more than 13% of them seen only once. CDR1 MNHNS and CDR2 SASEGT come from the germline V gene. CDR3 length: 14 amino acids. The V and J ends lost 8 bases and 4 bases, in that order; junction bases with no gene match: 7. The specimen sequenced was memory CD4+ T cells from blood. The V and J genes are TRBV6-1 and TRBJ1-5; 8 nucleotides align to TRBD1. The sequence derives from a female donor in good health, serving as a healthy control. The CDR3 DNA reads TGTGCCAGCTTTGGAGGGACAGGAAATCAGCCCCAGCATTTT. Translation gives CASFGGTGNQPQHF.